One sample yielded the 18 T cell receptor beta chains listed below, sequenced in a study of blood T cells in healthy people across ages. Through a sample-barcoded 5' primer and a J-beta primer mix, a second PCR was run for 7 to 11 cycles. TCRdb reanalysed the 5' RACE reads using MiXCR and keeps one entry per CDR3 protein. The data contain some 700,000 distinct CDR3 sequences, about 42% of them singletons. The sequenced sample consisted of blood. These receptors originate from a woman aged 55 to 70 in good health.

This clonotype has only a few counts. The V gene is TRBV5-1, the J gene TRBJ2-1, with 10 bases matching TRBD2. CDR1 is SGHRS, CDR2 YFSETQ, per germline. V trimming: 0 bases; J trimming: 3 bases; junction bases outside the gene matches: 3. There are 16 residues in the CDR3. CDR3 loop: CASSLAWTSGYNEQFF. In DNA, the CDR3 is TGCGCCAGCAGCTTGGCCTGGACTAGCGGCTACAATGAGCAGTTCTTC.

This chain links TRBV12-3 or TRBV12-4 with TRBJ2-7; D is possibly TRBD2 (5 bases). Trimming pared 3 bases from V and 1 base from J, leaving 10 bases between. The CDR3 sequence is 14 residues long. The CDR3 loop reads CASSFRRKSYEQYF. CDR3 nucleotides: TGTGCCAGCAGTTTTAGGAGGAAGTCCTACGAGCAGTACTTC.

The DNA for the CDR3 is TGTGCCAGCAGTATCATAGCGGGAGCCCGGACAGATACGCAGTATTTT. This codes for CASSIIAGARTDTQYF. The chain is built from TRBV12-3 or TRBV12-4 and TRBJ2-3, with 9 nucleotides matching TRBD2. J was trimmed by 3 bases and V by 5 bases; bases with no gene match: 9. The CDR3 is made up of 16 amino acids.

This sequence joins TRBV2 and TRBJ2-3; 9 nucleotides agree with TRBD2. Germline V gene data show CDR1 as SNHLY and CDR2 as FYNNEI. Trimming cost V 4 bases and J 3 bases; bases outside gene matches: 5. This CDR3 has 15 amino acids. CDR3 loop: CASSVGSGSTDTQYF. CDR3 sequence (DNA): TGTGCCAGCAGTGTAGGTAGCGGGAGTACAGATACGCAGTATTTT.

This clonotype was recorded at least ten times. The CDR3 region has the DNA TGTGCCAGCAGTCTCCTTCTGGGTACCAGGGGCGGTGGGAATGAGCAGTTCTTC. Protein: CASSLLLGTRGGGNEQFF. The chain links TRBV12-3 or TRBV12-4 to TRBJ2-1; D perhaps matches TRBD1 (6 bases). Trimming left V 5 bases short and J 7 bases short, with 27 bases between. The CDR3 totals 18 residues.

This clonotype was seen repeatedly, ten times or more. The gene calls are TRBV5-1 and TRBJ1-2, with a weak D call TRBD1 (5 bases). This CDR3 comprises 14 residues. Trimming shortened V by 3 bases and J by 0 bases, and 9 bases separated the two germline ends. CDR1 is SGHRS, CDR2 YFSETQ, per germline. The CDR3 is CASSSGQPNYGYTF. CDR3 bases: TGCGCCAGCAGCTCAGGACAACCTAACTATGGCTACACCTTC.

The chain carries TRBV18 and TRBJ2-1; either TRBD1 or TRBD2 may supply D (5 bases each). This CDR3 is built from 13 residues. Germline lookup yields CDR1 KGHSH and CDR2 LQKENI. V lost 5 bases, J lost 8 bases, and 13 bases lay in between. In nucleotides, the CDR3 is TGTGCCAGCTCAGTTGGGACGGTGGATGAGCAGTTCTTC. This codes for CASSVGTVDEQFF.

This clonotype was observed once. The chain uses TRBV15 and TRBJ2-7; D might be TRBD1 (5 bases). This CDR3 has 16 amino acids. Trimming stripped 2 bases from V and 0 bases from J, with 14 bases between. Germline lookup yields CDR1 LNHNV and CDR2 YYDKDF (reference sequence). The CDR3 DNA is TGTGCCACCAGCAGAATCCCGACAGTTAGCTCCTACGAGCAGTACTTC. It specifies CATSRIPTVSSYEQYF.

At least ten counts were recorded for this clonotype. This CDR3 is CAIRGPGYEQYF. Here the CDR3 DNA reads TGTGCCATTCGAGGGCCGGGCTACGAGCAGTACTTC. The V gene is TRBV10-3, the J gene TRBJ2-7; TRBD2 is a possible D gene (5 bases). Germline CDR1 is ENHRY and CDR2 is SYGVKD. This CDR3 spans 12 amino acids. Between the trimmed V and J ends, which lost 9 bases and 3 bases, there was a span of 12 bases.

This clonotype has only a few counts. The chain combines TRBV20-1 with TRBJ2-3; 10 nucleotides agree with TRBD1. The germline V gene encodes CDR1 DFQATT and CDR2 SNEGSKA (reference sequence). The CDR3 totals 13 residues. V lost 5 bases to trimming and J lost 4 bases; unmatched junction nucleotides: 3. Here the CDR3 reads CSAPGTGADTQYF. CDR3 coding DNA: TGCAGTGCTCCCGGGACAGGGGCAGATACGCAGTATTTT.

This clonotype was recorded at least ten times. The chain has TRBV7-2 and TRBJ2-1; possible D gene TRBD2, 5 bases. The CDR3 is 15 residues long. CDR1 is SGHTA, CDR2 FQGNSA, per germline. Trimming stripped 5 bases from V and 8 bases from J, with 19 bases between. CDR3: CASSRGWVLGDEQFF. The CDR3 DNA reads as TGTGCCAGCAGCCGAGGGTGGGTTTTGGGCGATGAGCAGTTCTTC.

This clonotype came up a few times. The chain has TRBV7-3 and TRBJ2-3; tentative D call: TRBD2 (6 bases). CDR1 and CDR2 from the germline V gene are SGHTA and FQGTGA. This CDR3 comprises 16 residues. V gave up 5 bases and J gave up 3 bases, with 18 bases separating them. The CDR3 bases are TGTGCCAGCAGCCGGGGACTTTACGAGGAAACAGATACGCAGTATTTT. Its protein product is CASSRGLYEETDTQYF.

The J gene is TRBJ1-2, the V gene TRBV9; no firm D call. CDR1 SGDLS and CDR2 YYNGEE come from the germline V gene. Trimming removed 4 bases from V and 4 bases from J, with 14 bases in between. This CDR3 has 14 residues. Here the CDR3 reads CASSPRLGGYGYTF. CDR3 in DNA: TGTGCCAGCAGCCCCCGACTTGGCGGCTATGGCTACACCTTC.

This clonotype was found many times. V and J are TRBV10-3 and TRBJ2-6; TRBD2 agrees at 10 bases. Germline V CDR1 and CDR2: ENHRY, SYGVKD. The CDR3 is made up of 18 amino acids. Trimming took 5 bases from V and 2 from J; bases not matched to a gene: 9. The DNA for the CDR3 is TGTGCCATCAGTCCTAGCGGGGGACTCAGAACTGGGGCCAACGTCCTGACTTTC. It codes for CAISPSGGLRTGANVLTF.

Only a few counts were recorded for this clonotype. This chain connects TRBV5-1 to TRBJ2-1; no definite D call. The CDR3 consists of 13 residues. CDR1 is SGHRS, CDR2 YFSETQ, per germline. V dropped 0 bases and J dropped 4 bases, with 5 bases sitting between them. The CDR3 protein is CASSLDLYNEQFF. As DNA, the CDR3 is TGCGCCAGCAGCTTGGACCTATACAATGAGCAGTTCTTC.

This clonotype was observed a few times. The V and J genes are TRBV18 and TRBJ2-5; D call uncertain. This CDR3 is 13 amino acids long. CDR1 is KGHSH and CDR2 is LQKENI in the germline V gene. The V end lost 4 bases, the J end lost 0 bases, and 6 bases lay between the germline ends. CDR3 amino acids: CASSRQYQETQYF. The CDR3 coding sequence is TGTGCCAGCTCACGGCAGTACCAAGAGACCCAGTACTTC.

This clonotype appeared a single time. J is TRBJ2-3 and V is TRBV6-2 or TRBV6-3; D is unresolved. Trimming cost V 0 bases and J 2 bases, with 15 bases left between them. Germline values: CDR1 MNHEY, CDR2 SVGEGT. This CDR3 comprises 17 residues. The CDR3 loop reads CASSYSSMADFTDTQYF. In nucleotides, the CDR3 is TGTGCCAGCAGTTACTCGAGTATGGCTGACTTCACAGATACGCAGTATTTT.

In its sample, this clonotype was seen many times. The V call is TRBV10-3, the J call TRBJ2-3, with 10 bases identical to TRBD2. Germline V gives CDR1 ENHRY, CDR2 SYGVKD. This CDR3 has 14 residues. Germline trimming cut 6 bases from V and 6 bases from J; bases unmatched to any gene: 6. CDR3 in amino acids: CAISQGLALDTQYF. DNA of the CDR3: TGTGCCATCAGCCAGGGACTAGCGCTGGATACGCAGTATTTT.